The entry below gives a single T cell receptor (beta chain) sequence along with its context. Its antigen is unidentified. Germline values: CDR1 SGHTA, CDR2 FQGNSA. The CDR3 consists of 15 residues. V shed 1 base and J shed 0 bases, with 6 bases lying between them. The data are from a study of cytomegalovirus exposure and HLA in healthy donors. Overall study results and limits: Per a prior analysis, the majority of TCR beta V segments were productive roughly 87% or roughly 30% of the time.

Samples came from healthy bone marrow donors. PCR primers comprised 60 Vbeta and 13 Jbeta primers. Sequencing used immunoSEQ multiplex PCR; TCRdb keeps in-frame clones, though not all of them. Among around 150,000 clones listed, 77% were seen once. This sequence joins TRBV7-2 and TRBJ2-2; D is uncertain. This clonotype originated in a woman aged 35 to 49 in good health and CMV-seropositive. Sequenced material: PBMCs. The CDR3 sequence: CASSLGPANTGELFF. CDR3 in DNA: TGTGCCAGCAGCTTAGGGCCCGCGAACACCGGGGAGCTGTTTTTT.